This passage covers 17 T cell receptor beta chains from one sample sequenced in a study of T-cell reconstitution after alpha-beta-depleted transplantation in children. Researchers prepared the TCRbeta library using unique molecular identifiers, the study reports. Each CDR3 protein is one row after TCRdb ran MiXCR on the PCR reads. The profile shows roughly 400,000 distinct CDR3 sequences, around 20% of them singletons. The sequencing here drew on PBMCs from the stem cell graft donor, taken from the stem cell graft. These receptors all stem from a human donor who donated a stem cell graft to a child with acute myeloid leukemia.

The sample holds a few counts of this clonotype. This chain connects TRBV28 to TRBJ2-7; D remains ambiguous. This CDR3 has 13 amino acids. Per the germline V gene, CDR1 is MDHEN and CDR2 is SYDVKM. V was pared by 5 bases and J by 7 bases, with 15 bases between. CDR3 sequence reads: CASSPSLGREQYF. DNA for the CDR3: TGTGCCAGCAGTCCCTCACTCGGCCGGGAGCAGTACTTC.

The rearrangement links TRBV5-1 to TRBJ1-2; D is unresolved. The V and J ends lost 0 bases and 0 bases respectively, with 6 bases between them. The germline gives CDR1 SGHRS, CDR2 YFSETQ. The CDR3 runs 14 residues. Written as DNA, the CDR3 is TGCGCCAGCAGCTTGGGGGTTGCTAACTATGGCTACACCTTC. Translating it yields CASSLGVANYGYTF.

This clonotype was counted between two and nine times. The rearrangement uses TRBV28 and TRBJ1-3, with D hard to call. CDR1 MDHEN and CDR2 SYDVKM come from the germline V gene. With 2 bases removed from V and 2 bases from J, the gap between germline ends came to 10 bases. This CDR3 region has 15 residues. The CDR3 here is CASSLELATGNTIYF. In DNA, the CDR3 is TGTGCCAGCAGTTTAGAGCTCGCCACTGGAAACACCATATATTTT.

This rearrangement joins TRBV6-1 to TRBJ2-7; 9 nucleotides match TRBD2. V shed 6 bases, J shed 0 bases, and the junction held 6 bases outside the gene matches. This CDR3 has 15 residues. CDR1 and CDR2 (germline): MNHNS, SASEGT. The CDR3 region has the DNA TGTGCCAGCAGCCGACTAGCGGATAGCTCCTACGAGCAGTACTTC. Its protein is CASSRLADSSYEQYF.

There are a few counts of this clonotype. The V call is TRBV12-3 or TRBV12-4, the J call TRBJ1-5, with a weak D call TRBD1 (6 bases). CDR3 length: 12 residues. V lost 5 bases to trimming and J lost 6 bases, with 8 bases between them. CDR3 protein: CASSLTGQPQHF. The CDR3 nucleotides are TGTGCCAGCAGTCTGACAGGTCAGCCCCAGCATTTT.

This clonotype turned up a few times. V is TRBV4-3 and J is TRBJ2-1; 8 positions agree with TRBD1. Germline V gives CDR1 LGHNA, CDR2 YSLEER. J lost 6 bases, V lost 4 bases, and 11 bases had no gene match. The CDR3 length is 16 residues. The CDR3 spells CASSPTMDRVLNEQFF. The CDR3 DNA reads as TGCGCCAGCAGCCCTACAATGGACAGGGTTCTCAATGAGCAGTTCTTC.

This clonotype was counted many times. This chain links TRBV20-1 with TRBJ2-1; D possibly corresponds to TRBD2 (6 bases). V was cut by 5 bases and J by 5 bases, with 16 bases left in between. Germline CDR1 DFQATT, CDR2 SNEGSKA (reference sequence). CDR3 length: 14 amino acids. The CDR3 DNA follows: TGCAGTGCTGCTCCAGGGACTTACAACAATGAGCAGTTCTTC. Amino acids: CSAAPGTYNNEQFF.

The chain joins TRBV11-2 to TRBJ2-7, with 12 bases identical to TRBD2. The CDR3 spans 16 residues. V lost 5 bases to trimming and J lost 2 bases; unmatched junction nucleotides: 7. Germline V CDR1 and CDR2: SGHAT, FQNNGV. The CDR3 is CASSPRLAGVTYEQYF. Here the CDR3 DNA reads TGTGCCAGCAGCCCCCGACTAGCGGGAGTAACCTACGAGCAGTACTTC.

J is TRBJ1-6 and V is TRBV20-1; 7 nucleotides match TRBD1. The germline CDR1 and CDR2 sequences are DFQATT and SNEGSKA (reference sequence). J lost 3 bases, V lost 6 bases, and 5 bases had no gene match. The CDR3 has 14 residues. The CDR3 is CSALGTDYNSPLHF. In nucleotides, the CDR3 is TGCAGTGCCTTGGGGACAGACTATAATTCACCCCTCCACTTT.

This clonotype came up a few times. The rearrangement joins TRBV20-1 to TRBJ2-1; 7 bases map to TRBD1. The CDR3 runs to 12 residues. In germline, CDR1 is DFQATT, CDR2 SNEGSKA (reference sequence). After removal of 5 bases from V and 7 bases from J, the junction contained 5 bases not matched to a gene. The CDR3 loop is CSADRAWNEQFF. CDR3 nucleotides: TGCAGTGCTGACAGGGCTTGGAATGAGCAGTTCTTC.

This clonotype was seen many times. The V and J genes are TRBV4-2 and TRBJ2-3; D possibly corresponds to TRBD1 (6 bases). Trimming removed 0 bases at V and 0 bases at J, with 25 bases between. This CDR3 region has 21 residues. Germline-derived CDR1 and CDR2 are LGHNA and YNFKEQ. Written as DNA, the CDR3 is TGTGCCAGCAGCCAAGATCCAGGGGCATTCGGCCCTCCGCCTAGCACAGATACGCAGTATTTT. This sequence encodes CASSQDPGAFGPPPSTDTQYF.

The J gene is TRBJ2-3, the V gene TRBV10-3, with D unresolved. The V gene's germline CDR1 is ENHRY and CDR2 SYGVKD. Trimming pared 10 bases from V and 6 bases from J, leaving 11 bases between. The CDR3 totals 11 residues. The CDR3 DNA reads TGTGCCAGCATTCTGGGGGATACGCAGTATTTT. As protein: CASILGDTQYF.

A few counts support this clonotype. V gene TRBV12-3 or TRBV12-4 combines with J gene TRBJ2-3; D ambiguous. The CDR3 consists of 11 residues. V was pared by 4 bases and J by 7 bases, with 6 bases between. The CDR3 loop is CASSSSYTQYF. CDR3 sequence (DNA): TGTGCCAGCAGTTCCTCATATACGCAGTATTTT.

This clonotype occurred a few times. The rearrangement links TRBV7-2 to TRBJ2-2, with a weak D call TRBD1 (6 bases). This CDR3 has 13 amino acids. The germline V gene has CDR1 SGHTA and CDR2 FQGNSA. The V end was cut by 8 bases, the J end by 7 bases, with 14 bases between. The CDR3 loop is CASFSGAGGELFF. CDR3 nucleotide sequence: TGTGCCAGCTTCTCAGGGGCGGGCGGGGAGCTGTTTTTT. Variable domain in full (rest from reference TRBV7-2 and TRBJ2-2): GAGVSQSPSNKVTEKGKDVELRCDPISGHTALYWYRQSLGQGLEFLIYFQGNSAPDKSGLPSDRFSAERTGGSVSTLTIQRTQQEDSAVYLCASFSGAGGELFFGEGSRLTVL.

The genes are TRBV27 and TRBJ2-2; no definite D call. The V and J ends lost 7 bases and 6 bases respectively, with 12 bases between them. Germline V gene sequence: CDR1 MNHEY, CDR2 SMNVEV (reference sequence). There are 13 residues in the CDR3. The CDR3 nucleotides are TGTGCCAGCACCACTTTGGGCGCCGGGGAGCTGTTTTTT. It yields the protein CASTTLGAGELFF.

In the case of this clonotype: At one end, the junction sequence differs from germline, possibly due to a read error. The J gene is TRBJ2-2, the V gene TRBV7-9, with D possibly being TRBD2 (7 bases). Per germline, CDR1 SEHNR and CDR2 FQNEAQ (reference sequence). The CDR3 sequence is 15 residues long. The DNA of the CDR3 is TGTGCCAGCATACGGGGGGCGACGAACACCGGGGAGTTGTTTTTT. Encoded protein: CASIRGATNTGELFF.

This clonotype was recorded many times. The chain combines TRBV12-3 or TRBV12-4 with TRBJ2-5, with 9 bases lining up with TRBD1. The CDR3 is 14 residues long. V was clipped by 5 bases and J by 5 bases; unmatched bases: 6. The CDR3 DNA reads TGTGCCAGCAGTCTGGGACAGGGTGGGGAGACCCAGTACTTC. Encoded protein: CASSLGQGGETQYF.